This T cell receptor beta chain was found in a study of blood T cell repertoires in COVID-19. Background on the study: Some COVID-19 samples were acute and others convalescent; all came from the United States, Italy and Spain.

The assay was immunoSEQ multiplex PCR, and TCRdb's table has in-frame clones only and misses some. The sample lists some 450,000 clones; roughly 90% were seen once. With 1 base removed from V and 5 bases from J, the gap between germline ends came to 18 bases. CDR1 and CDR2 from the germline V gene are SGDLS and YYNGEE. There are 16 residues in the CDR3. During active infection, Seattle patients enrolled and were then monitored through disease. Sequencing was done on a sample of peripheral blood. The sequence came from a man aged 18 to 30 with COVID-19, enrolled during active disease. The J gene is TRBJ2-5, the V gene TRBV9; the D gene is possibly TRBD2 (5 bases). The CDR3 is CASSVNSRATGETQYF. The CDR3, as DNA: TGTGCCAGCAGCGTAAATTCGAGGGCGACCGGGGAGACCCAGTACTTC.